This TCR beta chain comes out of a study of blood T cells in healthy people across ages. Study-wide results and caveats: Donor CMV status was unknown, possibly confounding expanded clonotype changes. The long-lived group displayed more naive CD4+ cells, plus higher diversity, than the aged donors did.

A J-beta primer mix and a sample-barcoded 5' primer were used in a second PCR of about 7 to 12 cycles. Each CDR3 protein gets one entry after TCRdb re-called the 5' RACE reads with MiXCR. The repertoire holds around 1.5 million distinct CDR3 sequences, with approximately 63% as singletons. Comment on this clonotype: The antigen remains unidentified.

The CDR3 is 17 amino acids. Germline V gives CDR1 SGHVS, CDR2 FQNEAQ. The V and J ends lost 1 base and 2 bases, in that order; junction bases with no gene match: 8. V usage is TRBV7-8 and J usage is TRBJ2-1; 7 nucleotides align to TRBD1. The clonotype originates from a man between 18 and 35 years old in good health. Sequencing was done on a sample of blood. This CDR3 reads CASSLDSGQLTYNEQFF. CDR3 nucleotides: TGTGCCAGCAGCTTAGATTCGGGACAGCTCACCTACAATGAGCAGTTCTTC.